This passage covers 14 T cell receptor beta chains from one sample sequenced in a study of CD8 T cells in Susac syndrome (dated by TCRdb to the late 2010s). Library method: the immunoSEQ multiplex PCR assay. RNA was extracted with the RNeasy kit and roughly 0.45 to 1 ug was reverse transcribed using random hexamers. The public reads were reprocessed in TCRdb via fastp at Q25 and MiXCR, keeping in-frame beta chains. Rows matching on CDR3 protein sequence are summarized as one entry with the most common DNA and genes. The sample table records under 200,000 distinct CDR3 sequences; about 90% of these occur just once. The ten top clones hold about 0.073% of the sample. The sample was CD4+ T cells from PBMCs. The receptors were gathered from a human donor in good health.

About this clonotype: Since the CDR3 does not end with the conserved phenylalanine or tryptophan, this likely comes from a read error. The genes are TRBV7-8 and TRBJ2-2; 9 bases fit TRBD1. The CDR3 totals 15 residues. The trim removed 5 bases at V and 1 base at J, leaving 2 bases unmatched. Per germline, CDR1 SGHVS and CDR2 FQNEAQ. CDR3 sequence reads: CASSRTGVNTGELFV. The CDR3 coding sequence is TGTGCCAGCAGCCGGACAGGGGTGAACACCGGGGAGCTGTTTGTT.

The V and J genes are TRBV5-1 and TRBJ1-4; the D is unclear. This CDR3 is built from 12 residues. Germline-derived CDR1 and CDR2 are SGHRS and YFSETQ. Trimming removed 3 bases at V and 4 bases at J, with 4 bases between. DNA of the CDR3: TGCGCCAGCAGCTCGGATAATGAAAAACTGTTTTTT. This translates into CASSSDNEKLFF. Full variable domain (remainder filled in from reference TRBV5-1 and TRBJ1-4): KAGVTQTPRYLIKTRGQQVTLSCSPISGHRSVSWYQQTPGQGLQFLFEYFSETQRNKGNFPGRFSGRQFSNSRSEMNVSTLELGDSALYLCASSSDNEKLFFGSGTQLSVL.

V gene TRBV5-1 combines with J gene TRBJ2-5; the D gene is possibly TRBD1 (5 bases). Germline-derived CDR1 and CDR2 are SGHRS and YFSETQ. V lost 4 bases to trimming and J lost 2 bases, with 12 bases between them. The CDR3 loop spans 14 amino acids. The CDR3 DNA follows: TGCGCCAGCAGCGCGCAGGGTCAGCAAGAGACCCAGTACTTC. As protein: CASSAQGQQETQYF.

The chain joins TRBV9 to TRBJ1-3; D call uncertain. CDR1 is SGDLS, CDR2 YYNGEE, per germline. V lost 0 bases and J 0 bases, leaving 10 bases between the germline ends. The CDR3 consists of 16 residues. This chain's CDR3 is CASSVEVGSSGNTIYF. In DNA form, the CDR3 reads TGTGCCAGCAGCGTAGAGGTAGGAAGCTCTGGAAACACCATATATTTT. Looking up the rest from reference TRBV9 and TRBJ1-3 gives the full variable domain: DSGVTQTPKHLITATGQRVTLRCSPRSGDLSVYWYQQSLDQGLQFLIQYYNGEERAKGNILERFSAQQFPDLHSELNLSSLELGDSALYFCASSVEVGSSGNTIYFGEGSWLTVV.

The J gene is TRBJ1-5, the V gene TRBV20-1; D perhaps matches TRBD1 (5 bases). V lost 3 bases and J 1 base, leaving 13 bases between the germline ends. This CDR3 comprises 15 residues. CDR1 is DFQATT, CDR2 SNEGSKA, per germline (reference sequence). CDR3 in amino acids: CSARFKGWSNQPQHF. DNA for the CDR3: TGCAGTGCTAGGTTTAAGGGGTGGAGCAATCAGCCCCAGCATTTT.

The chain couples TRBV19 to TRBJ2-3; possible D gene TRBD1, 6 bases. The V gene lost 5 bases and the J gene lost 1 base, with 10 bases spanning the gap. This CDR3 is built from 14 residues. Germline V lookup: CDR1 LNHDA, CDR2 SQIVND (reference sequence). The CDR3 nucleotides are TGTGCCAGTAGTCCTAGGACAGGCACAGATACGCAGTATTTT. Protein: CASSPRTGTDTQYF.

V gene TRBV6-6 combines with J gene TRBJ2-5; tentative D call: TRBD2 (6 bases). Between the trimmed V and J ends, which lost 6 bases and 4 bases, there was a span of 15 bases. CDR3 length equals 14 residues. Germline V gene sequence: CDR1 MNHNY, CDR2 SVGAGI (reference sequence). CDR3 sequence: CASRLGTAGETQYF. CDR3 in DNA: TGTGCCAGCAGGCTAGGGACTGCAGGAGAGACCCAGTACTTC.

The chain couples TRBV6-2 or TRBV6-3 to TRBJ2-3, with unresolved D. V gave up 8 bases and J gave up 4 bases, with 7 bases separating them. Germline CDR1 and CDR2: MNHEY and SVGEGT. CDR3 length: 11 residues. Here the CDR3 reads CASAYPDTQYF. DNA for the CDR3: TGTGCCAGCGCCTACCCAGATACGCAGTATTTT.

The chain employs TRBV27 and TRBJ2-3, with 9 bases identical to TRBD2. Germline trimming cut 5 bases from V and 0 bases from J; bases unmatched to any gene: 9. Germline V lookup: CDR1 MNHEY, CDR2 SMNVEV (reference sequence). CDR3 length: 17 residues. CDR3 DNA: TGTGCCAGCAGTCGTTTGCGGCTAGCGGGAAGCACAGATACGCAGTATTTT. Amino acid sequence: CASSRLRLAGSTDTQYF.

The rearrangement joins TRBV5-1 to TRBJ1-2; a possible D gene is TRBD1 (5 bases). Germline V gene sequence: CDR1 SGHRS, CDR2 YFSETQ. The CDR3 extends over 13 amino acids. Trimming left V 2 bases short and J 6 bases short, with 11 bases between. Here the CDR3 DNA reads TGCGCCAGCAGCTTTCGGGGCGGGAATGGCTACACCTTC. Its translation is CASSFRGGNGYTF. The variable domain in full, completed from reference TRBV5-1 and TRBJ1-2, reads KAGVTQTPRYLIKTRGQQVTLSCSPISGHRSVSWYQQTPGQGLQFLFEYFSETQRNKGNFPGRFSGRQFSNSRSEMNVSTLELGDSALYLCASSFRGGNGYTFGSGTRLTVV.

The chain is built from TRBV7-9 and TRBJ1-1, with D unresolved. Germline values: CDR1 SEHNR, CDR2 FQNEAQ (reference sequence). The V and J ends lost 5 bases and 4 bases respectively, with 11 bases between them. The CDR3 is made up of 13 amino acids. Written as DNA, the CDR3 is TGTGCCAGCAGCCCCCCGGGAATCACTGAAGCTTTCTTT. Amino acids: CASSPPGITEAFF.

The chain combines TRBV5-1 with TRBJ2-3, with D possibly being TRBD1 (6 bases). The CDR3 is 15 residues long. V shed 0 bases and J shed 3 bases, with 11 bases lying between them. Germline V gene sequence: CDR1 SGHRS, CDR2 YFSETQ. The CDR3 here is CASSLDGQGTDTQYF. The CDR3 nucleotides are TGCGCCAGCAGCTTGGATGGCCAGGGGACAGATACGCAGTATTTT.

This rearrangement joins TRBV7-9 to TRBJ1-2; D gene unclear. The V end was cut by 0 bases, the J end by 4 bases, with 18 bases between. The CDR3 runs to 17 residues. Germline CDR1 reads SEHNR; CDR2 reads FQNEAQ (reference sequence). CDR3 loop: CASSLARGRLAGYGYTF. CDR3 coding DNA: TGTGCCAGCAGCTTAGCGCGAGGGCGGCTGGCCGGCTATGGCTACACCTTC.

The CDR3 bases are TGCAGTGCGCGCACGGGGGTGATCTATGGCTACACCTTC. Its translation is CSARTGVIYGYTF. This chain links TRBV20-1 with TRBJ1-2; possibly TRBD1 for D (5 bases). The V end lost 6 bases, the J end lost 4 bases, and 15 bases lay between the germline ends. The CDR3 sequence is 13 residues long. The germline gives CDR1 DFQATT, CDR2 SNEGSKA (reference sequence).